Listed below are T cell receptor beta chains from one sample, sequenced in a study of blood T cell repertoires in COVID-19. Sequencing was performed with immunoSEQ multiplex PCR; in TCRdb, only in-frame clones are kept and a portion is missing. The table has some 200,000 clones, about 93% seen once. The sequencing sample was made of peripheral blood. Receptor source: a man aged 30 to 45 with COVID-19, enrolled during active disease. CDR3s leave out the opening cysteine and the closing phenylalanine or tryptophan. Each record gives: J gene, V gene, CDR3 protein.

J: TRBJ2-6
V: TRBV21-1
CDR3: ASSKSSAGTGGAGANVLT

J: TRBJ1-1
V: TRBV12-3/TRBV12-4
CDR3: ASSSSGDTEAF

J: TRBJ1-2
V: TRBV6-1
CDR3: ASSEVARVGYGYT

J: TRBJ1-2
V: TRBV27
CDR3: ASSFGQNYGYT

J: TRBJ1-2
V: TRBV27
CDR3: ASSPPRDRGLKGYT

J: TRBJ1-1
V: TRBV5-1
CDR3: ASSLDGGSIQAF

J: TRBJ2-3
V: TRBV5-1
CDR3: ASSLGQGYSSSTDTQY

J: TRBJ1-1
V: TRBV6-2/TRBV6-3
CDR3: ASSLPGTDEAF

J: TRBJ2-3
V: TRBV7-9
CDR3: ASSPSPGTGGISTDTQY

J: TRBJ1-2
V: TRBV6-5
CDR3: ASSYVRGNYGYT

J: TRBJ1-1
V: TRBV14
CDR3: ASSRRGPSMNTEAF

J: TRBJ2-5
V: TRBV9
CDR3: ASSVSASGGVQETQY

J: TRBJ1-6
V: TRBV27
CDR3: ASSFSIGTNNSPLH

J: TRBJ2-2
V: TRBV9
CDR3: ASSVAGGVTGELF

J: TRBJ2-2
V: TRBV3-1/TRBV3-2
CDR3: ASSQGRTGELF

J: TRBJ2-1
V: TRBV5-6
CDR3: ASSLRVGGYNEQF

J: TRBJ1-2
V: TRBV2
CDR3: ASSEAGISGDGYT

J: TRBJ1-5
V: TRBV21-1
CDR3: ASSITGGYQPQH

J: TRBJ2-5
V: TRBV6-5
CDR3: ASSRTSGGAETQY

J: TRBJ2-3
V: TRBV4-1
CDR3: ASSQENRLAGRTDTQY

J: TRBJ1-4
V: TRBV5-5
CDR3: ASSLAVQGTNEKLF

J: TRBJ1-6
V: TRBV5-6
CDR3: ASSLSGLVNSPLH